This T cell receptor (beta chain) was retrieved from a study of T cells in women clearing cervical HPV infection. Study background: Case blood drawn at lesion detection; control blood after infection cleared. General observations from the study: TRBV6-7 relative abundance averaged roughly 0.099% in cases and under 0.2% in controls.

CDR1 and CDR2 (germline): MGHRA, YSYEKL. Germline trimming cut 1 base from V and 4 bases from J; bases unmatched to any gene: 6. The CDR3 length is 15 residues. Note on this clone: Its antigen is unknown. The sequenced fragment ends 3 residues before the CDR3 boundary, so the rest is inferred from the germline J gene.

TCR beta CDR3 amplified by multiplex PCR from approximately 1,200 ng genomic DNA. The method was immunoSEQ multiplex PCR; TCRdb's version includes in-frame clones alone and lacks a portion of them. The sample spans approximately 39,000 clones; the ten largest clones claim roughly 1.5%. All participants had a single incident cervical HPV16 infection, and prevalent HPV16 infections were excluded. This clonotype was obtained from a woman between 18 and 75 years old with a cervical HPV16 infection that either progressed to CIN3+ or cleared (not recorded which). Sequencing was performed on blood buffy coat. The chain is built from TRBV4-1 and TRBJ2-7; TRBD1 matches at 8 bases. Partial CDR3 DNA: TGCGCCAGCAGCCAAGGCGGACAGGGCCCTTACGAG. This encodes CASSQGGQGPYE. In full, the CDR3 is CASSQGGQGPYEQYF.